A selection of T cell receptor beta chains follows, all from one sample in a study of cytomegalovirus exposure and HLA in healthy donors. Profiled with immunoSEQ multiplex PCR; TCRdb holds only in-frame clones, not every one. The sample holds about 130,000 clones, around 77% seen once. Specimen: PBMCs. The receptors were sampled from a man aged 45-65 years in good health and CMV-seronegative. Both conserved end residues are part of each CDR3. D genes are given only for firm matches. The size entry is marked missing in some rows and otherwise reads once, few, many or a size class.

TRBD1 TRBJ2-6 TRBV2 NA TGTGCCACCTCGGGACAGGGCGGCGCTGGGGCCAACGTCCTGACTTTC CATSGQGGAGANVLTF
TRBD1 TRBJ2-6 TRBV5-6 NA TGTGCCAGCAGCTTGTGGCGACAGGGGGCGTCTGGGGCCAACGTCCTGACTTTC CASSLWRQGASGANVLTF
TRBD2 TRBJ2-3 TRBV27 NA TGTGCCAGCAGTTTCCGGGAGGGAGATACGCAGTATTTT CASSFREGDTQYF
TRBD1 TRBJ1-4 TRBV5-1 NA TGCGCCAGCAGCCGACAGGGGATGACGACTAATGAAAAACTGTTTTTT CASSRQGMTTNEKLFF
NA TRBJ2-1 TRBV5-1 once TGCGCCAGCAGCTGGAGGGACCTCGGTAATGAGCAGTTCTTC CASSWRDLGNEQFF
NA TRBJ2-1 TRBV5-1 NA TGCGCCAGCAGCCAAAACTCCTACAATGAGCAGTTCTTC CASSQNSYNEQFF
NA TRBJ1-1 TRBV10-3 NA TGTGCCATCAGCGGTTCTGACAGTTACACTGAAGCTTTCTTT CAISGSDSYTEAFF
TRBD1 TRBJ1-2 TRBV18 NA TGTGCCAGCTCACCAGTGGACAGGGCGACCTATGGCTACACCTTC CASSPVDRATYGYTF
NA TRBJ1-5 TRBV19 NA TGTGCCAGTAGTATACGACCGGAGGTATATCAGCCCCAGCATTTT CASSIRPEVYQPQHF
NA TRBJ1-3 TRBV9 NA TGTGCCAGCAGCCCGAGGGGGTTTCCTGGAAACACCATATATTTT CASSPRGFPGNTIYF
NA TRBJ2-7 TRBV30 NA TGTGCCTGTGCACAGGGTCTCTCCTACGAGCAGTACTTC CACAQGLSYEQYF
TRBD1 TRBJ2-1 TRBV28 once TGTGCCAGCAGCCCAAGGGACAGGGGCGGCCATGAGCAGTTCTTC CASSPRDRGGHEQFF
TRBD1 TRBJ1-1 TRBV6-6 many TGTGCCAGCAGTTACAAACAGGGGGAGTACACTGAAGCTTTCTTT CASSYKQGEYTEAFF
NA TRBJ2-7 TRBV6-6 few TGTGCCACCATGCGGGCGAACGAGCAGTACTTC CATMRANEQYF
TRBD1 TRBJ2-7 TRBV7-2 NA TGTGCCAGCAGCCCTTTCGGGACAGGTAGTATTTTGGGCGAGCAGTACTTC CASSPFGTGSILGEQYF
TRBD1 TRBJ1-2 TRBV5-1 NA TGCGCCAGCACCTCCGGGCCGTCAGGGGGCGCAGTAAACTATGGCTACACCTTC CASTSGPSGGAVNYGYTF
TRBD2 TRBJ2-1 TRBV6-5 NA TGTGCCAGCAGGGGTGCGGGGACTAGCGACAATGAGCAGTTCTTC CASRGAGTSDNEQFF
TRBD1 TRBJ2-4 TRBV2 NA TGTGCCAGCAGTGAACCCAGGGGGACCATTCAGTACTTC CASSEPRGTIQYF
NA TRBJ2-4 TRBV6-1 few TGTGCCAGCAGTAAACAGATCTCCAAAAACATTCAGTACTTC CASSKQISKNIQYF
TRBD1 TRBJ2-2 TRBV14 NA TGTGCCAGCAGCAACCGGGACAGGGGGCTCTTTACGGGGACCGGGGAGCTGTTTTTT CASSNRDRGLFTGTGELFF
NA TRBJ2-1 TRBV2 NA TGTGCCAGCAGCGAGGGTGAGCAGTTCTTC CASSEGEQFF
TRBD1 TRBJ1-5 TRBV19 NA TGTGCCAGTAGTTTCGGGACAGGGGATAATCAGCCCCAGCATTTT CASSFGTGDNQPQHF
NA TRBJ2-4 TRBV6-5 NA TGTGCCAGCAGAGCAGGAAAAAACATTCAGTACTTC CASRAGKNIQYF
NA TRBJ1-2 TRBV4-3 NA TGCGCCAGCAGCCAAGAAGGGGGGGCTAACTATGGCTACACCTTC CASSQEGGANYGYTF
TRBD1 TRBJ2-1 TRBV10-1 NA TGCGCCAGCTCCCGGGACAGGGGTTCTTATGAGCAGTTCTTC CASSRDRGSYEQFF
TRBD1 TRBJ2-2 TRBV7-2 few TGTGCCAGCAGCCGTCAGGGGGTCACCGGGGAGCTGTTTTTT CASSRQGVTGELFF
NA TRBJ1-5 TRBV10-3 once TGTGCCATCAGTGAGAACGGTAATCAGCCCCAGCATTTT CAISENGNQPQHF
TRBD2 TRBJ2-7 TRBV19 NA TGTGCCAGTAGTAAACTAGCGGGAGCTGATGAGCAGTACTTC CASSKLAGADEQYF
TRBD1 TRBJ1-3 TRBV11-2 NA TGTGCCAGCAGCTACCAAATCGGGACAGGGGCTGGAAACACCATATATTTT CASSYQIGTGAGNTIYF
NA TRBJ1-1 TRBV19 NA TGTGCCAGTAGTATAGGATCGTCGGCTGAAGCTTTCTTT CASSIGSSAEAFF
TRBD1 TRBJ1-4 TRBV5-5 once TGTGCCAGCAGCACCGCCGGGACAGGGGAGGAAAAACTGTTTTTT CASSTAGTGEEKLFF
NA TRBJ1-1 TRBV15 NA TGTGCCACCAGCAGGTCACTAGGGCCCCGGGGGGTCGCGAGCACTGAAGCTTTCTTT CATSRSLGPRGVASTEAFF
TRBD1 TRBJ1-2 TRBV27 NA TGTGCCAGCAGTTTATTTAGCGGGGACAGGGCTTACTATGGCTACACCTTC CASSLFSGDRAYYGYTF
TRBD1 TRBJ1-1 TRBV2 NA TGTGCCAGCACCCCCCGGGACAGACCCAATGAAGCTTTCTTT CASTPRDRPNEAFF
TRBD2 TRBJ2-1 TRBV6-5 NA TGTGCCAGCAGTTACGCGGGGGTGAACAATGAGCAGTTCTTC CASSYAGVNNEQFF
NA TRBJ1-5 TRBV10-3 NA TGTGCCATCAGTAAGGACAAAAACACTTATAGCAATCAGCCCCAGCATTTT CAISKDKNTYSNQPQHF
NA TRBJ2-5 TRBV4-1 NA TGCGCCAAGGAGTGGGGCAGGTCAGAGACCCAGTACTTC CAKEWGRSETQYF
NA TRBJ2-7 TRBV14 NA TGTGCCAGCAGCCAAGTTACAGAAGCCTACGAGCAGTACTTC CASSQVTEAYEQYF
NA TRBJ1-1 TRBV5-4 NA TGTGCCAGCAGCTTGGAGGGGGGGACGAACACTGAAGCTTTCTTT CASSLEGGTNTEAFF
TRBD2 TRBJ2-2 TRBV7-3 NA TGTGCCAGCAGCCCCACTAGCGGGGACACCGGGGAGCTGTTTTTT CASSPTSGDTGELFF
NA TRBJ2-1 TRBV11-2 NA TGTGCCAGCAGCCCGGATAGCGGCCAGGGGGTCCACAATGAGCAGTTCTTC CASSPDSGQGVHNEQFF
TRBD1 TRBJ2-7 TRBV4-2 few TGTGCCAGCAGCCAGGAAACCGGGACAGGAGCCTACGAGCAGTACTTC CASSQETGTGAYEQYF
NA TRBJ1-2 TRBV5-6 NA TGTGCCAGCAGTCAGACGGGGGATGGCTACACCTTC CASSQTGDGYTF
TRBD1 TRBJ2-1 TRBV19 NA TGTGCCAGTAGTAGGGCAGGGGGCAATGAGCAGTTCTTC CASSRAGGNEQFF
NA TRBJ2-7 TRBV9 NA TGTGCCAGCAGCGTATTGGGTACAGCCACCGAGCAGTACTTC CASSVLGTATEQYF
TRBD1 TRBJ2-3 TRBV18 NA TGTGCCAGCTCACCAGGGACAGGGACAACAGATACGCAGTATTTT CASSPGTGTTDTQYF
TRBD1 TRBJ1-5 TRBV19 NA TGTGCCACCAGTGGGGACAGGGGATATGACCAGCATTTT CATSGDRGYDQHF
TRBD1 TRBJ1-1 TRBV5-4 NA TGTGCCAGCAGCTTGAACAGGGGTGTCACTGAAGCTTTCTTT CASSLNRGVTEAFF
NA TRBJ1-4 TRBV5-5 NA TGTGCCAGCAGCTTGGACAGATCAGTCCGGCAGGCTAATGAAAAACTGTTTTTT CASSLDRSVRQANEKLFF
TRBD2 TRBJ2-1 TRBV28 once TGTGCCAGCACCCTTGCGGGGGAGCGGGAGAGGAATGAGCAGTTCTTC CASTLAGERERNEQFF
NA TRBJ2-3 TRBV7-5 NA TGTGCCAGAAGCTTAGGGCTAGCGGGTTTTCCAGATACGCAGTATTTT CARSLGLAGFPDTQYF
TRBD1 TRBJ1-2 TRBV4-1 NA TGCGCCAGCAGCCAAGAAGCAGACAGGGCTTGGCATGGCTACACCTTC CASSQEADRAWHGYTF
TRBD1 TRBJ2-6 TRBV2 NA TGTGCCAGCAGTCCTCGCCGTTCGACAGGGGGCGGTGGGGCCAACGTCCTGACTTTC CASSPRRSTGGGGANVLTF
TRBD2 TRBJ2-1 TRBV28 NA TGTGCCAGCAGTCCAAGCTCGACTAGCGGGAGGACCTATGAGCAGTTCTTC CASSPSSTSGRTYEQFF